The source of this TCR beta chain is a study of cytomegalovirus exposure and HLA in healthy donors (dated by TCRdb to 2016 to 2017). At the level of the whole study: According to an earlier analysis of several hundred of the donors, 150 million to 200 million T cells yielded roughly 100 million unique TCR beta sequences and 250 to 350 Gb of sequence data. An early release covering more than 500 HLA-typed donors comprised approximately 300 gigabases of sequencing data and approximately 85 million unique TCR sequences. Among the 398 genotyped donors, about 85% belonged to the genetic ancestry cluster associated with self-reported Caucasian donors. The study aimed to test whether signatures of past pathogen exposure could be identified by cataloging public T cell receptors. The T cell repertoires of roughly 660 subjects were profiled by immunosequencing and related to cytomegalovirus serostatus. In addition to the first cohort of 666 subjects, a separate validation cohort of approximately 130 different subjects was used. High-throughput TCR immunosequencing, statistical association of individual TCRs with disease status, and machine learning were combined to predict cytomegalovirus infection status. A later analysis re-analyzed previously published TCR beta repertoires from 650 to 800 donors and added high-resolution HLA genotyping to study TCR occurrence patterns. In the later analysis, no new phenotypic data were used to find candidate immune exposures; instead, reliance was placed on TCR beta sequences and their occurrence across donors. An earlier analysis of roughly 580 of the donors used high-throughput TCR beta sequencing to judge whether each TCR beta V gene segment behaved as functional or pseudogenic. Donor age, sex, ethnicity and CMV serostatus were compiled alongside the repertoire data. A later genetic analysis took genome-wide SNP genotypes for about 55% of the 666 donors and used that subset as a discovery cohort. All discovery cohort repertoires had been generated using a single sequencing platform. Class I and class II HLA loci were covered by the typing at four-digit resolution. The number of donors typed differed by locus, with roughly 620-630 for A, B, C, DRB1 and DQB1, over 500 for DQA1, 600 to 610 for DPA1, and about 450 for DPB1. Roughly 5 DR-DQ haplotypes were handled as single units for association and clustering because linkage in the cohort was strong. Across 398 genotyped donors of the cohort, an average of roughly 230,000 unique TCR beta nucleotide sequences per donor were sequenced, and around 19% of those sequences were non-productive.

Libraries were built with the immunoSEQ multiplex PCR assay. A mixture of 60 forward primers for TCR Vbeta segments and 13 reverse primers for TCR Jbeta segments was used in the multiplex PCR. A multiplex PCR assay on genomic DNA amplified the CDR3 region of rearranged TCR beta genes. On the Illumina HiSeq System, the amplified TCR beta libraries were sequenced as 87-base-pair reads. Processing in the source paper ran as follows. A later analysis counted approximately 74 million unique TCR beta chains across the 700 or so repertoires, and around 9.9 million of these chains were shared by at least two donors. Raw reads were error-corrected and collapsed into unique sequences with a nearest-neighbor algorithm that merged closely related sequences to remove PCR and sequencing errors. CDR3 sequences were aligned to IMGT reference sequences to assign V, D and J gene segments. For a sequence to be retained, at least a six-nucleotide match to both a V gene segment and a J gene segment was required. A rearrangement counted as productive if the CDR3 had no stop codons and remained in frame with V and J, and every other rearrangement counted as non-productive. CDR3 was defined by IMGT convention, running from the second conserved V-encoded cysteine to the conserved J-encoded phenylalanine. The earlier analysis of fewer than 700 of the donors excluded sequences that lacked an unambiguous match to a single V gene segment. An earlier analysis of a few hundred of the donors classified V segments as functional when productive rearrangements were above 56.7% and as segregating when the standard deviation between donors was above 5%. To diagnose cytomegalovirus status from the catalog of TCR beta chain sequences, a statistical classification framework was built. A later analysis assigned V and J genes by comparing TCR nucleotide sequences with IMGT/GENE-DB human TR gene sequences. Using the TCRdist pipeline, a later analysis assigned CDR3 sequences along with most-parsimonious VDJ recombination scenarios. In a later analysis, every TCR beta chain was defined by the combination of its CDR3 amino acid sequence and its V-gene family, and reads without a unique V-gene family were dropped. In a later analysis, approximately 640 highly shared, low-generation-probability nucleotide sequences were removed to address suspected cross-contamination and a sequencing artifact. A later analysis calculated a clonal expansion index for each public chain from normalized within-repertoire ranks of inferred template counts. A later analysis computed generation probabilities with a VDJ recombination model fitted to out-of-frame rearrangements, and checked the results against IGoR. A later analysis scored TCR-TCR, TCR-HLA and TCR-CMV co-occurrence with hypergeometric tests, applying a repertoire-size bias correction to TCR pairs. In a later analysis, false discovery rates were estimated by permuting HLA or CMV assignments 20 times. In a later analysis, co-occurring TCRs were grouped using DBSCAN, with TCRdist sequence similarity added in when clustering inside HLA-allele-positive subsets. Co-occurrence clustering excluded repertoires with fewer than 30,000 or more than 120,000 public chains, plus five with anomalous nucleotide sharing. Not all clones reach the TCRdb copy of this immuneACCESS table, which keeps in-frame sequences only. Checked studies attribute under half of the gap to unresolved V genes and leave the rest unexplained. Clone size and V and J calls were adopted from that table, with D and trimming inferred from the DNA. This sample has roughly 58,000 clones in its table, and over 70% of those were observed once. The ten largest clones represent around 3.9% of the sample.

The cohort consisted of some 730 healthy bone marrow donors. At the time of sampling, every cohort member was nominally healthy, though immune exposures that went unrecorded were likely present. The donor tested CMV seronegative, placing the donor among the roughly 400 seronegative members of the cohort. A peripheral blood sample was collected from each donor, and TCR beta sequencing was performed on peripheral blood mononuclear cells. Genomic DNA was extracted from the blood cell samples with the Qiagen DNeasy Blood Extraction Kit. The research as a whole found: Most TCR sequences were observed very rarely across donors, whereas some public TCRs were present in many individuals. In an earlier analysis of some 500 of the donors, most TCR beta V segments were observed in productive rearrangements about 87% or about 30% of the time, broadly matching IMGT annotations. V-gene and J-gene trimming of TCR beta chains was associated with a missense DCLRE1C variant in a later genetic analysis, and the association was replicated in an independent cohort. The earlier analysis of 587 of the donors excluded some 15 rarely observed V segments, including chromosome 9 orphons, because counts were too low. Presence/absence analyses assumed roughly uniform sequencing depth across donors, an assumption that may not hold. In a later analysis, most CMV-associated TCR beta chains were found to appear HLA-restricted, with HLA associations seemingly driven largely by CMV exposure. In a later analysis, several top co-occurrence clusters were reported to appear linked to parvovirus B19, influenza, CMV and Epstein-Barr virus. A group of highly shared sequence variants was considered likely to be a technical artifact of the sequencing pipeline. Because the 87-base-pair reads could not distinguish some IMGT-functional V segments, including TRBV6-2 and TRBV6-3, those segments were excluded. Specific HLA alleles were associated with roughly 17,000 TCR beta sequences at a false discovery rate of 0.05 in a later analysis. CMV serostatus was the only immune exposure information available for the cohort. A further reported finding was that TCR beta sequences accurately predicted the HLA-A and HLA-B alleles for most subjects in the first cohort. The study gave a list of roughly 150 TCR beta chains associated with cytomegalovirus. According to a later genetic analysis, donors in an Asian-associated ancestry cluster had fewer N-insertions in productive TCRs than the roughly 700-donor mean. The authors suggested that the approach could potentially be extended to other disease states and immunological phenotypes. In a later analysis, HLA-associated TCR beta chains showed more clonal expansion and lower generation probabilities than non-associated chains that were equally common. This cohort had only TCR beta chains sequenced, and the lack of alpha or paired-chain data limited which features could be detected. In both the original and validation cohorts, the classifier was reported to diagnose cytomegalovirus status with high specificity and sensitivity. Because HLA typing was unavailable for some donors at each locus, only the typed subset was used in association tests. A few of the identified cytomegalovirus-associated TCR beta chains were confirmed in vitro to be specific for cytomegalovirus antigens. Correlated functional status among segregating V segments might be attributable to linkage disequilibrium, but an unknown experimental factor could not be ruled out. Strong co-occurrence of HLA alleles, especially DR and DQ, made assigning TCR associations to individual alleles difficult. In a later analysis, TCR association rates were found to vary across HLA loci, with the most associated TCRs seen for DRB1 alleles and the fewest for HLA-C alleles.

Trimming takes 5 bases from V and 1 base from J, and the germline ends sit 11 bases apart. Counted from cysteine to phenylalanine, this CDR3 has 14 amino acids. Just the 42-base CDR3 DNA is kept, in frame starting at base 1. The germline V gene (reference sequence) gives CDR1 as LNHDA and CDR2 as SQIVND. As to this clone: The antigen this receptor binds is unknown. No much larger clone exists at a distance of one base, and base qualities are not known.

Rearrangement joined TRBV19 to TRBJ1-1, with a weak D call of TRBD1 (5 bases match). Input material: PBMCs. The sequence was collected from a woman aged 40-49 years in good health and CMV-seronegative. The DNA is as follows: TGTGCCAGTAGTCTGGGCAGGGAGAACACTGAAGCTTTCTTT. It translates to CASSLGRENTEAFF.